This T cell receptor (beta chain) comes out of a study of CD4+ T cells in melanoma. Trimming took 10 bases from V and 4 from J; bases not matched to a gene: 10. Germline values: CDR1 MNHEY, CDR2 SVGAGI. The CDR3 consists of 13 residues. This table comes from immunoSEQ multiplex PCR, and its TCRdb copy is limited to in-frame clones, with some not included. The table has about 55,000 clones, 60% to 75% seen once. V usage is TRBV6-5 and J usage is TRBJ2-7, with 7 bases aligning to TRBD1. The receptor was derived from a human donor with melanoma. Specimen: tumor tissue. CDR3 sequence (DNA): TGTGCCATCCGAGACAGGGACGGTTACGAGCAGTACTTC. It translates to CAIRDRDGYEQYF.